A selection of T cell receptor beta chains follows, all from one sample in a study of blood T cell repertoires in COVID-19. The table came from immunoSEQ multiplex PCR; TCRdb's copy has only in-frame clones and leaves some out. Of about 190,000 clones in the sample, around 86% were seen once. The sequenced sample was peripheral blood. These receptors originate from a middle-aged man with acute or convalescent COVID-19. CDR3s include the opening cysteine and the closing phenylalanine or tryptophan. The D gene is left open where the match is weak. Clone size is stated in some rows and not others, as once, few, many or a class when expanded.

j_gene | abundance | d_gene | v_gene | CDR3aa | CDR3nt
TRBJ2-1 | . | . | TRBV25-1 | CASSSRISSYNEQFF | TGTGCCAGCAGTTCGCGGATTAGCTCCTACAATGAGCAGTTCTTC
TRBJ1-1 | . | . | TRBV6-5 | CASNLGTSRLPEAFF | TGTGCCAGCAATCTTGGAACCAGCAGGCTCCCTGAAGCTTTCTTT
TRBJ2-6 | . | . | TRBV7-8 | CASSPSRSGANVLTF | TGTGCCAGCAGCCCGTCTCGCTCTGGGGCCAACGTCCTGACTTTC
TRBJ2-7 | . | . | TRBV30 | CASRGRDYEQYF | TGTGCCTCGAGGGGCAGGGACTACGAGCAGTACTTC
TRBJ1-1 | . | TRBD1 | TRBV5-1 | CASGETGLNTEAFF | TGCGCCAGCGGAGAGACAGGGTTGAACACTGAAGCTTTCTTT
TRBJ1-2 | . | TRBD1 | TRBV6-5 | CASSYQPGQGYTF | TGTGCCAGCAGTTACCAACCGGGACAGGGCTACACCTTC
TRBJ1-4 | . | TRBD1 | TRBV2 | CASSRDRGKNEKLFF | TGTGCCAGCAGCCGCGACAGGGGGAAGAATGAAAAACTGTTTTTT
TRBJ2-7 | . | . | TRBV21-1 | CASSKGERGPSYEQYF | TGTGCCAGCAGCAAAGGAGAGCGGGGCCCCTCCTACGAGCAGTACTTC
TRBJ2-5 | . | . | TRBV3-1/TRBV3-2 | CASSGDFSYQETQYF | TGTGCCAGCAGCGGTGACTTCTCGTACCAAGAGACCCAGTACTTC
TRBJ2-7 | . | TRBD1 | TRBV11-1 | CASSLVETGLNEQYF | TGTGCCAGCAGCTTAGTGGAGACAGGGTTGAACGAGCAGTACTTC
TRBJ1-3 | once | . | TRBV9 | CASSVDPGSPGNTIYF | TGTGCCAGCAGCGTAGATCCGGGGTCCCCTGGAAACACCATATATTTT
TRBJ2-7 | few | TRBD2 | TRBV7-2 | CASSYPGTRNEQYF | TGTGCCAGCAGCTACCCCGGGACTAGGAACGAGCAGTACTTC
TRBJ1-1 | . | TRBD1 | TRBV5-1 | CASRAGTANTEAFF | TGCGCCAGCAGGGCCGGGACAGCGAACACTGAAGCTTTCTTT
TRBJ2-7 | once | . | TRBV19 | CASSPTSPGYYEQYF | TGTGCCAGTAGCCCGACTTCTCCAGGGTACTACGAGCAGTACTTC
TRBJ2-1 | . | . | TRBV7-4 | CASSLCNEENEQFF | TGTGCCAGCAGCTTATGTAATGAGGAAAATGAGCAGTTCTTC
TRBJ1-4 | . | . | TRBV4-1 | CASSLPGTSNEKLFF | TGCGCCAGCAGCCTTCCCGGGACTTCTAATGAAAAACTGTTTTTT
TRBJ1-1 | . | TRBD1 | TRBV10-3 | CAISTGVGDTEAFF | TGTGCCATCAGCACAGGGGTGGGGGACACTGAAGCTTTCTTT
TRBJ1-1 | . | . | TRBV7-9 | CASSLDRTLEAFF | TGTGCCAGCAGCTTAGATAGGACACTTGAAGCTTTCTTT
TRBJ1-2 | . | . | TRBV7-2 | CASSLEQGYGYTF | TGTGCCAGCAGCTTAGAACAGGGTTATGGCTACACCTTC
TRBJ2-7 | . | TRBD1 | TRBV16 | CASNRDRGTSSYEQYF | TGTGCCAGCAACCGTGACAGGGGGACCTCCTCCTACGAGCAGTACTTC
TRBJ1-1 | . | TRBD1 | TRBV27 | CASSWTGEGTEAFF | TGTGCCAGCAGTTGGACAGGGGAAGGAACTGAAGCTTTCTTT
TRBJ1-5 | . | . | TRBV28 | CASTDPGDLEPQHF | TGTGCCAGCACCGACCCGGGAGACCTAGAGCCCCAGCATTTT
TRBJ2-3 | once | . | TRBV11-1 | CASSLTPAPRPQYF | TGTGCCAGCAGCTTAACCCCAGCCCCGCGGCCGCAGTATTTT
TRBJ1-1 | . | . | TRBV5-6 | CASSLAGGGTTTTEAFF | TGTGCCAGCAGCTTGGCAGGCGGGGGAACCACCACTACTGAAGCTTTCTTT
TRBJ1-4 | . | TRBD1 | TRBV5-1 | CASSFNRGRATNEKLFF | TGCGCCAGCAGCTTTAACAGGGGGAGAGCAACTAATGAAAAACTGTTTTTT
TRBJ1-1 | . | . | TRBV6-4 | CASSESFPHTEAFF | TGTGCCAGCAGTGAAAGCTTTCCCCACACTGAAGCTTTCTTT
TRBJ2-7 | . | . | TRBV15 | CATSRDLRPGNPYEQYF | TGTGCCACCAGCAGAGATCTAAGGCCAGGGAACCCCTACGAGCAGTACTTC
TRBJ2-1 | once | . | TRBV5-1 | CASSLGQINEQFF | TGCGCCAGCAGCTTGGGACAGATCAATGAGCAGTTCTTC
TRBJ1-4 | . | . | TRBV4-3 | CASSQQGFEKLFF | TGCGCCAGCAGCCAGCAGGGGTTCGAAAAACTGTTTTTT
TRBJ2-5 | . | . | TRBV7-9 | CASSPARETQYF | TGTGCCAGCAGCCCGGCGCGGGAGACCCAGTACTTC
TRBJ2-7 | . | . | TRBV18 | CASSPEGYEQYF | TGTGCCAGCTCACCCGAGGGATACGAGCAGTACTTC
TRBJ2-7 | . | TRBD2 | TRBV6-5 | CASRQRGAKYEQYF | TGTGCCAGCAGGCAGCGGGGGGCTAAGTACGAGCAGTACTTC
TRBJ2-7 | . | TRBD2 | TRBV7-2 | CASSPGPSRGGTNEQYF | TGTGCCAGCAGCCCGGGACCTTCGCGGGGGGGTACTAACGAGCAGTACTTC
TRBJ1-2 | . | TRBD1 | TRBV15 | CATSRDIGGHGYTF | TGTGCCACCAGCAGAGATATAGGGGGCCATGGCTACACCTTC
TRBJ2-1 | once | TRBD1 | TRBV5-1 | CASSLVGQVYNEQFF | TGCGCCAGCAGCTTGGTGGGACAGGTATACAATGAGCAGTTCTTC
TRBJ1-5 | once | . | TRBV2 | CASSSGLYQPQHF | TGTGCCAGCAGTTCGGGACTTTATCAGCCCCAGCATTTT
TRBJ2-6 | . | . | TRBV18 | CASSPIALSGANVLTF | TGTGCCAGCTCACCAATCGCACTCTCTGGGGCCAACGTCCTGACTTTC
TRBJ2-3 | . | TRBD2 | TRBV9 | CASSYGTSGRTPPSNTQYF | TGTGCCAGCAGCTATGGGACTAGCGGGCGGACTCCCCCATCCAATACGCAGTATTTT
TRBJ2-2 | . | TRBD1 | TRBV15 | CATSRAGGVGTGELFF | TGTGCCACCAGCAGAGCAGGGGGCGTAGGCACCGGGGAGCTGTTTTTT
TRBJ1-5 | . | . | TRBV7-2 | CASSLETGFHQPQHF | TGTGCCAGCAGCCTAGAGACAGGATTTCATCAGCCCCAGCATTTT
TRBJ2-7 | . | . | TRBV11-2 | CASSHSGKPYEQYF | TGTGCCAGCAGCCATTCGGGAAAACCCTACGAGCAGTACTTC
TRBJ2-3 | . | TRBD2 | TRBV12-3/TRBV12-4 | CATSTGGADTQYF | TGTGCCACTTCTACCGGGGGGGCGGATACGCAGTATTTT
TRBJ1-1 | . | . | TRBV18 | CASSPGGWTEAFF | TGTGCCAGCTCACCAGGGGGCTGGACTGAAGCTTTCTTT
TRBJ2-4 | . | TRBD2 | TRBV5-4 | CASSWDYQNIQYF | TGTGCCAGCAGTTGGGACTATCAAAACATTCAGTACTTC
TRBJ2-2 | few | TRBD1 | TRBV11-3 | CASSLGDRDTGELFF | TGTGCCAGCAGCTTAGGGGACAGGGACACCGGGGAGCTGTTTTTT
TRBJ2-1 | . | . | TRBV11-2 | CASSLILASDEQFF | TGTGCCAGCAGCTTAATACTAGCAAGCGATGAGCAGTTCTTC
TRBJ1-5 | . | . | TRBV4-2 | CASSQDPGRGQSTNQPQHF | TGTGCCAGCAGCCAAGACCCCGGCAGGGGTCAGTCTACTAATCAGCCCCAGCATTTT
TRBJ1-3 | . | . | TRBV5-6 | CASSLGRVAGNTIYF | TGTGCCAGCAGCTTGGGCCGGGTGGCTGGAAACACCATATATTTT
TRBJ2-7 | once | . | TRBV4-3 | CASSPGLTVYEQYF | TGCGCCAGCAGCCCAGGGCTTACGGTCTACGAGCAGTACTTC
TRBJ1-1 | . | . | TRBV7-6 | CASSWGVGNTEAFF | TGTGCCAGCAGCTGGGGAGTGGGGAACACTGAAGCTTTCTTT
TRBJ1-2 | . | . | TRBV11-2 | CASSLENANYGYTF | TGTGCCAGCAGCTTAGAGAATGCGAACTATGGCTACACCTTC